This T cell receptor beta chain appears in the sequencing data of a study of blood T cell repertoires in COVID-19. V was trimmed by 6 bases and J by 6 bases, leaving 5 bases between them. This CDR3 region has 11 residues. Using immunoSEQ multiplex PCR, the repertoire was profiled, and TCRdb retains in-frame clones only, with some absent. The sample contains over 75,000 clones, approximately 89% of which appear only once. This receptor was identified in a human donor with active COVID-19. The donor label of this sample is uncertain. Input material: peripheral blood. The chain employs TRBV12-3 or TRBV12-4 and TRBJ2-2; no reliable D call. In DNA, the CDR3 is TGTGCCAGCAGCCCTGCCGGGGAGCTGTTTTTT. It translates to CASSPAGELFF.